Below are 27 T cell receptor beta chains sequenced from a single sample in a study of human T cells and chemical hapten exposure (dated by TCRdb to the early 2020s). Libraries were constructed by RACE. This sample was sequenced with a NextSeq 500. The public reads were reprocessed in TCRdb via fastp at Q25 and MiXCR, keeping in-frame beta chains. Every CDR3 protein is listed once, alongside the most common genes and DNA of its rows. A total of just over 350,000 distinct CDR3 sequences appear in this sample, over 6% of them only once. 4.5% to 6% of the sample is taken by the ten largest. The sample's time point label, in plain terms: patch test 2, 6 weeks after DPC sensitization. This sample's treatment or condition label indicates: therapeutic diphenylcyclopropenone sensitization with weekly scalp DPC. This specimen consisted of whole blood, obtained in connection with sensitization to the hapten diphenylcyclopropenone (DPC). Receptors originate from a woman aged 18-29 years with alopecia areata. Some clones in this sample may be carry-over from other donors' samples.

This clonotype was detected only a few times. The V and J genes are TRBV7-2 and TRBJ1-5, with TRBD1 as a possible D gene (6 bases). Trimming cost V 8 bases and J 2 bases, with 13 bases left between them. The CDR3 contains 14 residues. The germline V gene has CDR1 SGHTA and CDR2 FQGNSA. The CDR3 sequence is CASQTGSGNQPQHF. As DNA, the CDR3 is TGTGCCAGCCAGACAGGTTCTGGCAATCAGCCCCAGCATTTT. Combining the CDR3 with reference TRBV7-2 and TRBJ1-5 gives the whole variable domain GAGVSQSPSNKVTEKGKDVELRCDPISGHTALYWYRQSLGQGLEFLIYFQGNSAPDKSGLPSDRFSAERTGGSVSTLTIQRTQQEDSAVYLCASQTGSGNQPQHFGDGTRLSIL.

This clonotype was found a few times. V and J are TRBV20-1 and TRBJ2-3; maybe TRBD2 (6 bases). The CDR3 spans 13 residues. V lost 5 bases to trimming and J lost 1 base, with 10 bases between them. CDR1 is DFQATT and CDR2 is SNEGSKA in the germline V gene (reference sequence). The CDR3 loop is CSAGWGGTDTQYF. The CDR3 nucleotides read TGCAGTGCTGGCTGGGGGGGCACAGATACGCAGTATTTT.

The V call is TRBV7-2, the J call TRBJ1-6; possibly TRBD1 for D (5 bases). CDR1 and CDR2 (germline): SGHTA, FQGNSA. Trimming left V 2 bases short and J 9 bases short, with 14 bases between. The CDR3 loop spans 15 amino acids. CDR3 bases: TGTGCCAGCAGCTTACCCTCAGGGATTGGTTCACCCCTCCACTTT. Residues: CASSLPSGIGSPLHF.

This clonotype was counted between two and nine times. Given a far larger clone just one base away, this is likely a sequencing read error. The rearrangement uses TRBV3-1 and TRBJ1-3, with D unresolved. V was shortened by 1 base and J by 1 base, with 5 bases between the two germline ends. Germline assignment: CDR1 LGHDT and CDR2 YNNKEL (reference sequence). This CDR3 contains 14 residues. The DNA for the CDR3 is TGTGCCAGCAGCCAAGGGGTATCTGGAAACACCATATATTTT. Protein: CASSQGVSGNTIYF.

This clonotype was seen a few times. This chain uses TRBV4-3 with TRBJ2-3; D is uncertain. V lost 0 bases and J 4 bases, leaving 17 bases between the germline ends. From germline, CDR1 is LGHNA and CDR2 YSLEER. CDR3 length: 17 amino acids. CDR3 protein: CASSQELAPPQSDTQYF. The CDR3 DNA reads as TGCGCCAGCAGCCAAGAGTTGGCCCCCCCGCAGTCAGATACGCAGTATTTT.

This clonotype was picked up a small number of times. The gene calls are TRBV5-1 and TRBJ2-2; D ambiguous. CDR3 length: 14 residues. Germline V gives CDR1 SGHRS, CDR2 YFSETQ. Trimming took off 1 base at V and 1 base at J, with 5 bases between the two ends. The CDR3 loop is CASSLLGNTGELFF. The CDR3 bases are TGCGCCAGCAGCTTGTTAGGGAACACCGGGGAGCTGTTTTTT. Based on the CDR3 plus reference TRBV5-1 and TRBJ2-2, the full variable domain is KAGVTQTPRYLIKTRGQQVTLSCSPISGHRSVSWYQQTPGQGLQFLFEYFSETQRNKGNFPGRFSGRQFSNSRSEMNVSTLELGDSALYLCASSLLGNTGELFFGEGSRLTVL.

This clonotype was counted many times. The chain employs TRBV4-3 and TRBJ1-4; D call uncertain. Trimming pared 1 base from V and 6 bases from J, leaving 12 bases between. CDR3 size: 15 residues. Looked up from germline, CDR1 is LGHNA and CDR2 is YSLEER. This CDR3 reads CASSQGGAQDEKLFF. DNA for the CDR3: TGCGCCAGCAGCCAAGGTGGTGCCCAGGATGAAAAACTGTTTTTT.

The chain couples TRBV10-3 to TRBJ1-2; 9 bases are a match to TRBD1. The junction had 10 bases not matched to a gene; V was cut back by 5 bases and J by 6 bases. This CDR3 has 15 residues. Germline lookup yields CDR1 ENHRY and CDR2 SYGVKD. The CDR3: CAISSIQGAQNGYTF. CDR3 DNA sequence: TGTGCCATCAGTTCAATACAGGGGGCGCAGAATGGCTACACCTTC.

This clonotype showed up just a few times. The chain combines TRBV12-5 with TRBJ2-2; perhaps TRBD1 as D (5 bases). The germline V and J ends were trimmed by 1 base and 0 bases, with 9 bases remaining between them. Germline values: CDR1 LGHNT, CDR2 FRNRAP. This CDR3 region has 16 residues. Here the CDR3 reads CASGLDWGANTGELFF. CDR3 bases: TGTGCTAGTGGTTTGGACTGGGGCGCGAACACCGGGGAGCTGTTTTTT.

This clonotype was counted ten times or more. The CDR3 loop reads CASSLQREAFF. The CDR3 nucleotides read TGTGCCAGCAGCTTACAGCGCGAGGCTTTCTTT. This sequence joins TRBV7-9 and TRBJ1-1; D not resolved. Germline lookup yields CDR1 SEHNR and CDR2 FQNEAQ (reference sequence). V was cut by 2 bases and J by 11 bases, with 9 bases left in between. This CDR3 is 11 amino acids long.

This clonotype has ten or more counts. V and J are TRBV12-3 or TRBV12-4 and TRBJ1-3, with 8 bases lining up with TRBD1. The trim removed 6 bases at V and 0 bases at J, leaving 4 bases unmatched. The CDR3 has 15 residues. This chain's CDR3 is CASRRTGHSGNTIYF. The CDR3, as DNA: TGTGCCAGCAGACGGACAGGGCACTCTGGAAACACCATATATTTT.

This clonotype was observed many times. The V gene is TRBV27, the J gene TRBJ1-1, with D perhaps TRBD1 (5 bases). This CDR3 region has 13 residues. The V end lost 6 bases, the J end lost 7 bases, and 15 bases lay between the germline ends. In germline, CDR1 is MNHEY, CDR2 SMNVEV (reference sequence). The CDR3 nucleotides read TGTGCCAGCAGCTTCGGCAGGGACCTTGAAGCTTTCTTT. The encoded protein is CASSFGRDLEAFF.

The rearrangement links TRBV7-2 to TRBJ2-2, with TRBD2 identical over 8 bases. V dropped 5 bases and J dropped 3; count of bases not matched to a gene: 11. The CDR3 has 17 amino acids. Germline CDR1 is SGHTA and CDR2 is FQGNSA. CDR3 region: CASSPLRTSGYTGELFF. DNA for the CDR3: TGTGCCAGCAGCCCGCTACGAACTAGCGGCTACACCGGGGAGCTGTTTTTT.

This rearrangement joins TRBV5-1 to TRBJ2-7; TRBD2 aligns across 10 bases. Germline lookup yields CDR1 SGHRS and CDR2 YFSETQ. This CDR3 has 16 residues. After removal of 4 bases from V and 4 bases from J, the junction contained 11 bases not matched to a gene. CDR3 sequence reads: CASSGSSGGFTYEQYF. CDR3 nucleotide sequence: TGCGCCAGCAGCGGAAGTAGCGGGGGGTTTACATACGAGCAGTACTTC.

This clonotype appeared a few times. The chain links TRBV6-2 or TRBV6-3 to TRBJ1-5, with D unresolved. The germline gives CDR1 MNHEY, CDR2 SVGEGT. The germline V and J ends were trimmed by 1 base and 7 bases, with 14 bases remaining between them. The CDR3 runs 15 residues. CDR3 region: CASSYLWGRHQPQHF. Here the CDR3 DNA reads TGTGCCAGCAGTTACTTGTGGGGAAGGCACCAGCCCCAGCATTTT.

V is TRBV15 and J is TRBJ2-6, with D perhaps given as TRBD1 or TRBD2 (5 bases each). The CDR3 totals 16 residues. Germline V CDR1 and CDR2: LNHNV, YYDKDF (reference sequence). V was clipped by 0 bases and J by 1 base, with 7 bases between them. CDR3 bases: TGTGCCACCAGCAGAGATGGGGGATCTGGGGCCAACGTCCTGACTTTC. This gives the protein CATSRDGGSGANVLTF.

This chain connects TRBV11-2 to TRBJ2-4; perhaps TRBD1 as D (6 bases). V lost 1 base to trimming and J lost 3 bases, with 7 bases between them. There are 14 residues in the CDR3. Germline lookup yields CDR1 SGHAT and CDR2 FQNNGV. CDR3 protein: CASSLVTGKNIQYF. CDR3 in DNA: TGTGCCAGCAGCTTAGTGACAGGCAAAAACATTCAGTACTTC.

The V and J genes are TRBV3-1 and TRBJ1-2; D not resolved. The germline V and J ends were trimmed by 2 bases and 5 bases, with 6 bases remaining between them. This CDR3 contains 12 residues. Germline V CDR1 and CDR2: LGHDT, YNNKEL (reference sequence). The CDR3 DNA sequence: TGTGCCAGCAGCCAATCAGCTTATGGCTACACCTTC. Protein product: CASSQSAYGYTF.

This clonotype was counted between two and nine times. The V and J genes are TRBV6-5 and TRBJ2-1; a weak D match, TRBD1 (6 bases). The CDR3 runs to 17 residues. Germline CDR1 is MNHEY and CDR2 is SVGAGI. Trimming took off 0 bases at V and 2 bases at J, with 14 bases between the two ends. CDR3: CASSYSVRGPTYNEQFF. CDR3 nucleotide sequence: TGTGCCAGCAGTTACTCAGTCAGGGGCCCCACCTACAATGAGCAGTTCTTC.

This clonotype was observed a handful of times. This chain connects TRBV6-1 to TRBJ2-1; TRBD2 is a possible D gene (6 bases). Looked up from germline, CDR1 is MNHNS and CDR2 is SASEGT. This CDR3 comprises 16 residues. V gave up 0 bases and J gave up 2 bases, with 11 bases separating them. The CDR3 loop is CASSEAAGIAYNEQFF. The CDR3 nucleotides read TGTGCCAGCAGTGAAGCGGCGGGGATCGCCTACAATGAGCAGTTCTTC.

This clonotype was counted a few times. This chain connects TRBV11-2 to TRBJ2-3; 14 bases line up with TRBD2. V gave up 4 bases and J gave up 0 bases; unmatched junction bases: 6. Germline-derived CDR1 and CDR2 are SGHAT and FQNNGV. The CDR3 has 18 amino acids. The CDR3 nucleotides read TGTGCCAGCAGCTCAACCGGGACTAGCGGGGGAAGCACAGATACGCAGTATTTT. It yields the protein CASSSTGTSGGSTDTQYF.

In its sample, this clonotype was seen a few times. The rearrangement uses TRBV7-2 and TRBJ1-3, with 9 bases aligning to TRBD1. The trim removed 4 bases at V and 3 bases at J, leaving 7 bases unmatched. Looked up from germline, CDR1 is SGHTA and CDR2 is FQGNSA. The CDR3 sequence is 16 residues long. The DNA of the CDR3 is TGTGCCAGCAGCTGGACCGGGACAGGGCTTGGAAACACCATATATTTT. Translation gives CASSWTGTGLGNTIYF.

The chain is built from TRBV10-3 and TRBJ2-1; the D is unclear. V was shortened by 0 bases and J by 4 bases, with 4 bases between the two germline ends. The CDR3 is 13 residues long. Germline V lookup: CDR1 ENHRY, CDR2 SYGVKD. The CDR3 here is CAISESGYNEQFF. The DNA for the CDR3 is TGTGCCATCAGTGAGTCGGGGTACAATGAGCAGTTCTTC.

This clonotype was found a few times. This chain connects TRBV3-1 to TRBJ2-3; D uncertain. V gave up 4 bases and J gave up 0 bases, with 11 bases separating them. The CDR3 totals 15 residues. The germline gives CDR1 LGHDT, CDR2 YNNKEL (reference sequence). In DNA form, the CDR3 reads TGTGCCAGCAGCCCTGGGATGGATAGCACAGATACGCAGTATTTT. Translated, it gives CASSPGMDSTDTQYF.

This clonotype was observed at least ten times. The chain carries TRBV25-1 and TRBJ1-2; TRBD1 matches at 7 bases. The germline CDR1 and CDR2 sequences are MGHDK and SYGVNS. CDR3 length equals 12 residues. The V gene end was trimmed by 5 bases and the J gene end by 5 bases; junction bases not matched to a gene: 2. The CDR3 DNA reads TGTGCCAGCAGTTTGACAGGGTATGGCTACACCTTC. Protein sequence: CASSLTGYGYTF.

In its sample, this clonotype was seen many times. V gene TRBV29-1 combines with J gene TRBJ1-1, with D tentatively TRBD1 (5 bases). This CDR3 has 12 residues. Germline CDR1 reads SQVTM; CDR2 reads ANQGSEA. This CDR3 reads CTIQGFGTEAFF. The CDR3 region has the DNA TGCACCATTCAGGGTTTCGGCACTGAAGCTTTCTTT.

This clonotype has at least ten counts. V is TRBV6-5 and J is TRBJ1-4; D unclear. The CDR3 extends over 15 amino acids. V shed 0 bases and J shed 6 bases, with 11 bases lying between them. Per germline, CDR1 MNHEY and CDR2 SVGAGI. CDR3 sequence: CASSYSGRIDEKLFF. In DNA, the CDR3 is TGTGCCAGCAGTTACTCTGGGAGGATCGATGAAAAACTGTTTTTT.